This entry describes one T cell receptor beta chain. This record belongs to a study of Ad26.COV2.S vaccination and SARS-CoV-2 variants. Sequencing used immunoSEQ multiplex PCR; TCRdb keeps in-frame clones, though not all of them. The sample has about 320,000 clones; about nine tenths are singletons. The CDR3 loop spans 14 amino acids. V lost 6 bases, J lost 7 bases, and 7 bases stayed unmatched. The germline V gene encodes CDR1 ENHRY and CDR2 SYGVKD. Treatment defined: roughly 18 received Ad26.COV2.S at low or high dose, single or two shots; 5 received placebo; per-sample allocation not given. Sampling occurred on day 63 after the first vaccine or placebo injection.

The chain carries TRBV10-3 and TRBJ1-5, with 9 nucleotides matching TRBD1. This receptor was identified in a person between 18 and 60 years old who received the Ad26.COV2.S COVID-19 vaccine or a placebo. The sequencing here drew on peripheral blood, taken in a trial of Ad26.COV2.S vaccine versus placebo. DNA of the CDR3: TGTGCCATCAGAGAGGGACAGGGCGAACAGCCCCAGCATTTT. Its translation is CAIREGQGEQPQHF.